This TCR beta chain derives from a study of blood T cell repertoires in COVID-19. Background on the study: The United States, Italy and Spain supplied acute and convalescent COVID-19 samples. From T cells, B-cell-depleted T cells, or PBMCs came the material, which was cDNA or gDNA.

The V gene lost 2 bases and the J gene lost 4 bases, with 8 bases spanning the gap. The germline gives CDR1 SGHDN, CDR2 FVKESK. The CDR3 sequence is 13 residues long. In the original processing: Reference gene primers were amplified, and this amplification served to estimate nucleated cell counts. The assay was immunoSEQ multiplex PCR, and TCRdb's table has in-frame clones only and misses some. The V and J calls and clone size come from that table; D and trimming were worked out from the DNA. The sample contains about 99,000 clones, 70% to 90% of which appear only once. The clonotype originates from a human donor in a cohort sampled during active COVID-19. The gene calls are TRBV14 and TRBJ1-2; D gene unclear. Sample: peripheral blood. The CDR3 region is CASSQFSSYGYTF. The CDR3 DNA sequence: TGTGCCAGCAGCCAATTTTCCAGCTATGGCTACACCTTC. Complete variable domain (other parts from reference TRBV14 and TRBJ1-2): EAGVTQFPSHSVIEKGQTVTLRCDPISGHDNLYWYRRVMGKEIKFLLHFVKESKQDESGMPNNRFLAERTGGTYSTLKVQPAELEDSGVYFCASSQFSSYGYTFGSGTRLTVV.